This T cell receptor beta chain emerged from a study of CD8+ T cells in alopecia areata. At the level of the study: Tofacitinib was taken orally by treated patients, and the dose was 5 to 10 mg twice daily. The tofacitinib course ran for 6 to 18 months and was followed by 6 months off drug.

Turning to this clone: Its target is not known.

Once RNA had been extracted, it was reverse transcribed into cDNA to act as the sequencing template. Produced via immunoSEQ multiplex PCR; TCRdb's table is partial and in-frame only. The data contain 45,000 to 70,000 clones, 95% to 97% of them singletons. The study, taken as a whole, reports: Scalp specimens additionally yield sequences from normal skin's resident alphabeta T cells.

V lost 5 bases, J lost 4 bases, and 20 bases lay in between. This CDR3 region has 16 residues. Germline CDR1 and CDR2: ENHRY and SYGVKD. Alopecia areata patients provided lesional scalp punch biopsies and peripheral blood. The sequences come from CD8+ T cells sorted from blood, collected at week 0. The sequence was obtained from a human donor with alopecia areata. The chain uses TRBV10-3 and TRBJ2-5; D tentatively reads TRBD1 or TRBD2 (6 bases each). The DNA of the CDR3 is TGTGCCATCAGTTTAATCGGGGGCCCCTACCCAGAGACCCAGTACTTC. Encoded protein: CAISLIGGPYPETQYF.